Following are 11 T cell receptor beta chains from one sample sequenced in a study of patients and donors after allogeneic stem cell transplantation. TCRdb reprocessed the RT-PCR reads with MiXCR, giving one entry per CDR3 protein. The sample carries about 200,000 distinct CDR3 sequences, less than 45% recorded once. Specimen: blood, either unsorted or a sorted T cell fraction (not recorded which). The receptors stem from a human donor who was either an allogeneic HSCT recipient or a stem cell or donor lymphocyte infusion donor (not recorded which). It is not recorded whose cells these are; they may come from a transplant donor.

This clonotype was seen once. The J gene is TRBJ2-3, the V gene TRBV19, with 7 bases identical to TRBD2. This CDR3 is 13 amino acids long. The ends lost 7 bases at V and 4 bases at J; junction bases unmatched: 5. Germline CDR1 is LNHDA and CDR2 is SQIVND (reference sequence). CDR3 protein: CASTHRGADTQYF. The CDR3 region has the DNA TGTGCCAGTACCCATCGGGGGGCAGATACGCAGTATTTT.

This clonotype has only one observation. The V gene is TRBV29-1, the J gene TRBJ2-7; D remains ambiguous. Deletions cut 3 bases from V and 3 bases from J, with 12 bases between. The CDR3 spans 13 residues. The V gene's germline CDR1 is SQVTM and CDR2 ANQGSEA. The CDR3 sequence is CSVDTPGYYEQYF. The CDR3 DNA reads TGCAGCGTTGATACCCCAGGTTACTACGAGCAGTACTTC.

The V call is TRBV28, the J call TRBJ2-1, with no clear D. V was trimmed by 6 bases and J by 0 bases, leaving 15 bases between them. Germline V lookup: CDR1 MDHEN, CDR2 SYDVKM. CDR3 size: 16 residues. Here the CDR3 reads CASSGRLGSSYNEQFF. The CDR3 DNA follows: TGTGCCAGCAGCGGAAGACTGGGAAGCTCCTACAATGAGCAGTTCTTC. Together with reference TRBV28 and TRBJ2-1, the CDR3 gives the full variable domain: DVKVTQSSRYLVKRTGEKVFLECVQDMDHENMFWYRQDPGLGLRLIYFSYDVKMKEKGDIPEGYSVSREKKERFSLILESASTNQTSMYLCASSGRLGSSYNEQFFGPGTRLTVL.

The chain joins TRBV18 to TRBJ2-4, with D possibly matching TRBD2 (5 bases). This CDR3 contains 14 residues. V lost 3 bases and J lost 0, with 6 bases in between. From germline, CDR1 is KGHSH and CDR2 LQKENI. The CDR3 nucleotides are TGTGCCAGCTCACCGGAGGTAGCCAAAAACATTCAGTACTTC. Amino acids: CASSPEVAKNIQYF.

Only a few counts were recorded for this clonotype. The gene calls are TRBV5-1 and TRBJ2-7; 10 positions agree with TRBD2. V lost 0 bases, J lost 3 bases, and 0 bases stayed unmatched. CDR3 length equals 14 residues. Looked up from germline, CDR1 is SGHRS and CDR2 is YFSETQ. The CDR3 sequence: CASSLEREGYEQYF. Written as DNA, the CDR3 is TGCGCCAGCAGCTTGGAGCGGGAGGGCTACGAGCAGTACTTC.

This sequence joins TRBV6-5 and TRBJ2-1; the match to TRBD1 covers 10 bases. After removal of 4 bases from V and 8 bases from J, the junction contained 8 bases not matched to a gene. Germline values: CDR1 MNHEY, CDR2 SVGAGI. This CDR3 region has 15 residues. In nucleotides, the CDR3 is TGTGCCAGCAGTTCACCGGGACAGGGGTGGTATGAGCAGTTCTTC. Its translation: CASSSPGQGWYEQFF.

CDR3 coding DNA: TGCGCCAGCAGCCAAGAGAGGAACGCCGAGCAGTACTTC. This encodes CASSQERNAEQYF. This chain connects TRBV4-3 to TRBJ2-7; D gene uncertain. The CDR3 loop spans 13 amino acids. The germline V and J ends were trimmed by 0 bases and 6 bases, with 9 bases remaining between them. The germline V gene has CDR1 LGHNA and CDR2 YSLEER.

The chain is built from TRBV20-1 and TRBJ1-2; TRBD1 matches 8 bases. CDR1 DFQATT and CDR2 SNEGSKA come from the germline V gene (reference sequence). The CDR3 loop spans 13 amino acids. After removal of 3 bases from V and 4 bases from J, the junction contained 4 bases not matched to a gene. The chain's CDR3 is CSARTGEAYGYTF. Written as DNA, the CDR3 is TGCAGTGCTAGGACAGGGGAGGCCTATGGCTACACCTTC.

Only one count was recorded for this clonotype. The chain links TRBV6-2 or TRBV6-3 to TRBJ2-1; weak D call: TRBD2 (5 bases). V lost 6 bases and J 7 bases, leaving 25 bases between the germline ends. CDR3 size: 17 residues. CDR1 MNHEY and CDR2 SVGEGT come from the germline V gene. CDR3 bases: TGTGCCAGCAGGCCACTCCGTAACCTCTCAAGCGGAAATGAGCAGTTCTTC. Translation gives CASRPLRNLSSGNEQFF.

A few counts support this clonotype. V gene TRBV5-6 combines with J gene TRBJ2-2; D tentatively reads TRBD1 or TRBD2 (6 bases each). Germline loops: CDR1 SGHDT, CDR2 YYEEEE. Trimming took 4 bases from V and 2 from J, leaving 12 bases between them. This CDR3 is built from 15 residues. CDR3 bases: TGTGCCAGCAGCCCTGAGGGGGGCAACACCGGGGAGCTGTTTTTT. Translation gives CASSPEGGNTGELFF.

This clonotype has just a few counts. J is TRBJ1-5 and V is TRBV15; the D is unclear. Trimming took off 0 bases at V and 0 bases at J, with 9 bases between the two ends. CDR3 size: 16 residues. CDR1 is LNHNV, CDR2 YYDKDF, per germline (reference sequence). This chain's CDR3 is CATSRDSPLSNQPQHF. The CDR3 nucleotides read TGTGCCACCAGCAGAGATTCCCCCCTTAGCAATCAGCCCCAGCATTTT. Full variable domain (remainder filled in from reference TRBV15 and TRBJ1-5): DAMVIQNPRYQVTQFGKPVTLSCSQTLNHNVMYWYQQKSSQAPKLLFHYYDKDFNNEADTPDNFQSRRPNTSFCFLDIRSPGLGDTAMYLCATSRDSPLSNQPQHFGDGTRLSIL.